These 20 T cell receptor beta chains share one sample of origin, sequenced in a study of cytomegalovirus exposure and HLA in healthy donors. It was with 60 Vbeta and 13 Jbeta primers that the PCR ran. The assay was immunoSEQ multiplex PCR, and TCRdb's table has in-frame clones only and misses some. The data hold around 150,000 clones, with roughly 83% observed a single time. What was sequenced was PBMCs. The receptors were gathered from a woman aged 18 to 35 in good health and CMV-seronegative.

In this sample, this clone turned up once. The CDR3 bases are TGCGCCAGCAGTCGACTAGCGGGGGGTTACAATGAGCAGTTCTTC. Its translation: CASSRLAGGYNEQFF. This chain links TRBV10-1 with TRBJ2-1, with 13 bases fitting TRBD2. V gave up 5 bases and J gave up 4 bases; unmatched junction bases: 2. This CDR3 contains 15 residues. In germline, CDR1 is WNHNN, CDR2 SYGVQD (reference sequence).

J is TRBJ1-5 and V is TRBV19; 9 nucleotides agree with TRBD1. This CDR3 region has 16 residues. V lost 3 bases and J lost 4; bases outside the gene matches: 7. Per the germline V gene, CDR1 is LNHDA and CDR2 is SQIVND (reference sequence). CDR3 nucleotides: TGTGCCAGTAGTATTTGGGGACAGGGAGGGAATCAGCCCCAGCATTTT. Translated: CASSIWGQGGNQPQHF.

This rearrangement joins TRBV18 to TRBJ1-2; 7 bases are a match to TRBD1. The length of the CDR3 is 15 residues. Trimming at V came to 5 bases and at J to 7 bases, leaving 13 bases not matched to a gene. Germline loops: CDR1 KGHSH, CDR2 LQKENI. The CDR3 region has the DNA TGTGCCAGCTCAACAGATCAGGGGGAGGTGGCTGGCTACACCTTC. This sequence encodes CASSTDQGEVAGYTF.

The gene calls are TRBV19 and TRBJ1-4, with 8 positions matching TRBD1. The CDR3 runs 17 residues. Germline V gives CDR1 LNHDA, CDR2 SQIVND (reference sequence). The trim removed 5 bases at V and 1 base at J, leaving 9 bases unmatched. DNA of the CDR3: TGTGCCAGTAGTGCCAGGGGGCGTGGGGGAACTAATGAAAAACTGTTTTTT. It specifies CASSARGRGGTNEKLFF.

The CDR3, as DNA: TGTGCCACCAGCAGAGACAGGGTCGGTCTTGGAAACACCATATATTTT. Its translation: CATSRDRVGLGNTIYF. This chain uses TRBV15 with TRBJ1-3; D is possibly TRBD1 (5 bases). Germline CDR1 and CDR2: LNHNV and YYDKDF (reference sequence). With 0 bases removed from V and 3 bases from J, the gap between germline ends came to 12 bases. This CDR3 has 16 residues.

The CDR3 is CASSRGAGAGHIQYF. Here the CDR3 DNA reads TGTGCCAGCAGCCGGGGGGCAGGGGCAGGCCACATTCAGTACTTC. V gene TRBV11-3 combines with J gene TRBJ2-4, with a possible D match to TRBD2 (7 bases). V gave up 5 bases and J gave up 8 bases, with 19 bases separating them. This CDR3 region has 15 residues. Germline assignment: CDR1 SGHNT and CDR2 YENEEA.

A few counts support this clone. The rearrangement joins TRBV5-6 to TRBJ1-5; D might be TRBD1 (5 bases). The CDR3 runs to 15 residues. CDR1 and CDR2 (germline): SGHDT, YYEEEE. V was cut by 3 bases and J by 0 bases, with 10 bases left in between. This CDR3 is CASSWGPHSNQPQHF. The DNA for the CDR3 is TGTGCCAGCAGCTGGGGCCCTCATAGCAATCAGCCCCAGCATTTT. The full variable domain, with the rest looked up from reference TRBV5-6 and TRBJ1-5, is DAGVTQSPTHLIKTRGQQVTLRCSPKSGHDTVSWYQQALGQGPQFIFQYYEEEERQRGNFPDRFSGHQFPNYSSELNVNALLLGDSALYLCASSWGPHSNQPQHFGDGTRLSIL.

The chain uses TRBV19 and TRBJ1-2; no clear D gene. Germline loops: CDR1 LNHDA, CDR2 SQIVND (reference sequence). The CDR3 contains 16 residues. V was cut by 3 bases and J by 4 bases, with 18 bases left in between. The CDR3 DNA reads TGTGCCAGTAGTATTTCCAGCGACTCCGTTATCTATGGCTACACCTTC. This translates into CASSISSDSVIYGYTF.

The V gene is TRBV11-2, the J gene TRBJ2-3, with a weak D call TRBD2 (6 bases). Trimming took off 5 bases at V and 1 base at J, with 10 bases between the two ends. Looked up from germline, CDR1 is SGHAT and CDR2 is FQNNGV. This CDR3 spans 14 amino acids. CDR3 residues: CASSRVAGTDTQYF. Written as DNA, the CDR3 is TGTGCCAGCAGCAGGGTAGCGGGCACAGATACGCAGTATTTT. Full variable domain (missing parts from reference TRBV11-2 and TRBJ2-3): EAGVAQSPRYKIIEKRQSVAFWCNPISGHATLYWYQQILGQGPKLLIQFQNNGVVDDSQLPKDRFSAERLKGVDSTLKIQPAKLEDSAVYLCASSRVAGTDTQYFGPGTRLTVL.

This clone appeared a few times. The rearrangement uses TRBV6-1 and TRBJ1-6, with D tentatively TRBD1 (6 bases). Germline V gives CDR1 MNHNS, CDR2 SASEGT. CDR3 length: 23 amino acids. V was cut by 2 bases and J by 0 bases, with 29 bases left in between. Here the CDR3 reads CASSEFLIFLVQGGRSYNSPLHF. CDR3 nucleotide sequence: TGTGCCAGCAGTGAATTTTTGATCTTCTTGGTACAGGGAGGGCGCTCCTATAATTCACCCCTCCACTTT.

V and J are TRBV5-1 and TRBJ2-4; a weak D match, TRBD2 (5 bases). CDR1 is SGHRS, CDR2 YFSETQ, per germline. V was clipped by 3 bases and J by 3 bases, with 16 bases between them. This CDR3 has 16 amino acids. The CDR3 is CASSWRASGGKNIQYF. The CDR3 region has the DNA TGCGCCAGCAGCTGGCGGGCCTCGGGTGGCAAAAACATTCAGTACTTC.

V and J are TRBV19 and TRBJ2-2; maybe TRBD2 (5 bases). CDR1 and CDR2 from the germline V gene are LNHDA and SQIVND (reference sequence). This CDR3 is 16 amino acids long. The V end lost 7 bases, the J end lost 4 bases, and 19 bases lay between the germline ends. CDR3 protein: CASKRAGQVITGELFF. Written as DNA, the CDR3 is TGTGCCAGTAAGAGGGCCGGGCAGGTTATCACCGGGGAGCTGTTTTTT. Full variable domain (outside the CDR3, taken from reference TRBV19 and TRBJ2-2): DGGITQSPKYLFRKEGQNVTLSCEQNLNHDAMYWYRQDPGQGLRLIYYSQIVNDFQKGDIAEGYSVSREKKESFPLTVTSAQKNPTAFYLCASKRAGQVITGELFFGEGSRLTVL.

The rearrangement joins TRBV7-2 to TRBJ1-1; TRBD1 matches 8 bases. V shed 5 bases, J shed 4 bases, and the junction held 6 bases outside the gene matches. Germline CDR1 and CDR2: SGHTA and FQGNSA. This CDR3 contains 14 residues. The CDR3 bases are TGTGCCAGCAGCGCTTACACAGGGGGCACTGAAGCTTTCTTT. This encodes CASSAYTGGTEAFF.

This sequence joins TRBV5-5 and TRBJ2-7; the D is unclear. Trimming took off 0 bases at V and 1 base at J, with 11 bases between the two ends. Germline lookup yields CDR1 SGHKS and CDR2 YYEKEE (reference sequence). CDR3 length equals 15 residues. CDR3 in DNA: TGTGCCAGCAGCTTGGAGATGCTACCTTCCTACGAGCAGTACTTC. As protein: CASSLEMLPSYEQYF.

This chain uses TRBV7-9 with TRBJ2-3, with 12 bases identical to TRBD2. The CDR3 runs 17 residues. The J segment lost 5 bases and the V segment lost 4 bases, leaving 10 bases of the junction unmatched. Germline loops: CDR1 SEHNR, CDR2 FQNEAQ (reference sequence). The CDR3, as DNA: TGTGCCAGCAGCTCCCTATCTAGCGGGGGGGCAGAAGATACGCAGTATTTT. It yields the protein CASSSLSSGGAEDTQYF.

The CDR3 spells CASSGTSAGTDTQYF. CDR3 DNA: TGTGCCAGCAGTGGCACTAGCGCGGGAACAGATACGCAGTATTTT. The chain joins TRBV28 to TRBJ2-3; 7 bases align to TRBD2. The ends lost 5 bases at V and 3 bases at J; junction bases unmatched: 8. Germline V gene lookup returns CDR1 MDHEN and CDR2 SYDVKM. This CDR3 is 15 amino acids long.

This clone was seen a few times. The J gene is TRBJ1-1, the V gene TRBV11-3, with D hard to call. CDR1 is SGHNT, CDR2 YENEEA, per germline. This CDR3 is built from 15 residues. The V end was cut by 0 bases, the J end by 6 bases, with 14 bases between. As DNA, the CDR3 is TGTGCCAGCAGCTTAGACCTTGGTAGACTCCCTGAAGCTTTCTTT. Protein sequence: CASSLDLGRLPEAFF. Drawing the rest from reference TRBV11-3 and TRBJ1-1, the complete variable domain is EAGVVQSPRYKIIEKKQPVAFWCNPISGHNTLYWYLQNLGQGPELLIRYENEEAVDDSQLPKDRFSAERLKGVDSTLKIQPAELGDSAVYLCASSLDLGRLPEAFFGQGTRLTVV.

In DNA form, the CDR3 reads TGTGCCAGCAGCCCCCGACTAGCGGGGGGGACTAAACCCACCGGGGAGCTGTTTTTT. It translates to CASSPRLAGGTKPTGELFF. The chain uses TRBV7-6 and TRBJ2-2; TRBD2 matches 14 bases. V shed 5 bases and J 4 bases; nucleotides not matched to a gene: 12. This CDR3 comprises 19 residues. CDR1 and CDR2 (germline): SGHVS, FNYEAQ.

The J gene is TRBJ1-5, the V gene TRBV19, with D tentatively TRBD1 (6 bases). The CDR3 runs 15 residues. The V end was cut by 2 bases, the J end by 1 base, with 9 bases between. Germline loops: CDR1 LNHDA, CDR2 SQIVND (reference sequence). Here the CDR3 reads CASSITGISNQPQHF. CDR3 DNA: TGTGCCAGTAGTATAACAGGGATAAGCAATCAGCCCCAGCATTTT.

The gene calls are TRBV19 and TRBJ1-2; TRBD1 matches 7 bases. The V gene's germline CDR1 is LNHDA and CDR2 SQIVND (reference sequence). The CDR3 is made up of 15 amino acids. V lost 1 base, J lost 4 bases, and 6 bases stayed unmatched. The CDR3 loop is CASSIGQTGIYGYTF. CDR3 coding DNA: TGTGCCAGTAGTATAGGCCAGACAGGGATCTATGGCTACACCTTC.